These 25 T cell receptor beta chains came from one sample sequenced in a study of blood T cell repertoires in COVID-19. The table came from immunoSEQ multiplex PCR; TCRdb's copy has only in-frame clones and leaves some out. Here the sample spans 110,000 or so clones, about 86% being singletons. The sequencing input was peripheral blood. All receptors derive from a man aged 65-85 years who had recovered from COVID-19.

The V gene is TRBV5-1, the J gene TRBJ2-7; D is perhaps TRBD1 (5 bases). Germline V CDR1 and CDR2: SGHRS, YFSETQ. V lost 4 bases to trimming and J lost 0 bases, with 11 bases between them. This CDR3 region has 14 residues. The CDR3 nucleotides are TGCGCCAGCAGCCCGAGGACACCCTCCTACGAGCAGTACTTC. This encodes CASSPRTPSYEQYF.

The V call is TRBV28, the J call TRBJ1-2; TRBD1 matches at 7 bases. V was pared by 3 bases and J by 4 bases, with 14 bases of the junction left unmatched. This CDR3 has 17 amino acids. The V gene's germline CDR1 is MDHEN and CDR2 SYDVKM. CDR3 DNA sequence: TGTGCCAGCAGTTTGGGGTTTAGGAGGGGGCGCTTCTATGGCTACACCTTC. Translating gives CASSLGFRRGRFYGYTF.

The V call is TRBV9, the J call TRBJ2-1; the D gene is possibly TRBD2 (5 bases). The CDR3 contains 13 residues. With 3 bases removed from V and 8 bases from J, the gap between germline ends came to 12 bases. Germline lookup yields CDR1 SGDLS and CDR2 YYNGEE. This chain's CDR3 is CASSAAGGDEQFF. In nucleotides, the CDR3 is TGTGCCAGCAGCGCCGCGGGCGGCGATGAGCAGTTCTTC.

The gene calls are TRBV9 and TRBJ2-5; TRBD2 matches 9 bases. CDR3 size: 16 residues. Looked up from germline, CDR1 is SGDLS and CDR2 is YYNGEE. The J segment lost 5 bases and the V segment lost 0 bases, leaving 8 bases of the junction unmatched. CDR3 nucleotide sequence: TGTGCCAGCAGCGTAGAAGGCGGGAGGGCCCCGGAGACCCAGTACTTC. Translated: CASSVEGGRAPETQYF. Full variable domain (outside the CDR3, taken from reference TRBV9 and TRBJ2-5): DSGVTQTPKHLITATGQRVTLRCSPRSGDLSVYWYQQSLDQGLQFLIQYYNGEERAKGNILERFSAQQFPDLHSELNLSSLELGDSALYFCASSVEGGRAPETQYFGPGTRLLVL.

The chain links TRBV2 to TRBJ1-4, with D tentatively TRBD1 (5 bases). The germline V and J ends were trimmed by 4 bases and 4 bases, with 13 bases remaining between them. The CDR3 extends over 15 amino acids. From germline, CDR1 is SNHLY and CDR2 FYNNEI. CDR3 coding DNA: TGTGCCAGCAGTGGATGGGGGGGTGATAATGAAAAACTGTTTTTT. The encoded protein is CASSGWGGDNEKLFF.

Only a few counts were recorded for this clone. V is TRBV19 and J is TRBJ1-1; possible D gene TRBD1, 5 bases. CDR3 size: 13 residues. Per the germline V gene, CDR1 is LNHDA and CDR2 is SQIVND (reference sequence). The V gene lost 5 bases and the J gene lost 5 bases, with 12 bases spanning the gap. The DNA for the CDR3 is TGTGCCAGTAGTTCGGGCCGGGGGACTGAAGCTTTCTTT. Residues: CASSSGRGTEAFF.

This sequence joins TRBV15 and TRBJ1-5, with D maybe TRBD1 (6 bases). From germline, CDR1 is LNHNV and CDR2 YYDKDF (reference sequence). CDR3 length equals 17 residues. The V end was cut by 3 bases, the J end by 0 bases, with 15 bases between. The CDR3 bases are TGTGCCACCAGCAGCCGCTCGGACAGAAATAGCAATCAGCCCCAGCATTTT. Protein sequence: CATSSRSDRNSNQPQHF.

This clone occurred once. The rearrangement uses TRBV6-2 or TRBV6-3 and TRBJ2-7; D remains ambiguous. This CDR3 comprises 12 residues. CDR1 and CDR2 from the germline V gene are MNHEY and SVGEGT. V was clipped by 5 bases and J by 2 bases, with 7 bases between them. CDR3 in DNA: TGTGCCAGCAGTACTTCCACCTACGAGCAGTACTTC. Residues: CASSTSTYEQYF.

This clone was picked up one time. V and J are TRBV11-3 and TRBJ1-1, with D maybe TRBD1 (6 bases). Germline-derived CDR1 and CDR2 are SGHNT and YENEEA. V lost 5 bases and J lost 4, with 17 bases in between. The CDR3 contains 15 residues. The CDR3 loop is CASSPQGISATEAFF. The CDR3 nucleotides are TGTGCCAGCAGCCCCCAGGGGATTTCGGCCACTGAAGCTTTCTTT.

The chain combines TRBV5-1 with TRBJ2-5, with D possibly being TRBD2 (6 bases). Trimming removed 4 bases from V and 5 bases from J, with 18 bases in between. Germline CDR1 and CDR2: SGHRS and YFSETQ. CDR3 length equals 15 residues. The DNA of the CDR3 is TGCGCCAGCAGCCTGCTTCGGCGGGGAAAGGAGACCCAGTACTTC. Translation gives CASSLLRRGKETQYF. Looking up the rest from reference TRBV5-1 and TRBJ2-5 gives the full variable domain: KAGVTQTPRYLIKTRGQQVTLSCSPISGHRSVSWYQQTPGQGLQFLFEYFSETQRNKGNFPGRFSGRQFSNSRSEMNVSTLELGDSALYLCASSLLRRGKETQYFGPGTRLLVL.

J is TRBJ2-2 and V is TRBV5-1; D gene uncertain. Germline assignment: CDR1 SGHRS and CDR2 YFSETQ. V lost 5 bases and J lost 6, with 14 bases in between. This CDR3 has 14 residues. The CDR3 loop is CASSKTPESGELFF. The CDR3 coding sequence is TGCGCCAGCAGTAAAACTCCCGAATCCGGGGAGCTGTTTTTT.

This clone was seen a single time. V is TRBV18 and J is TRBJ2-1, with D unresolved. The V gene lost 0 bases and the J gene lost 2 bases, with 5 bases spanning the gap. Germline V lookup: CDR1 KGHSH, CDR2 LQKENI. This CDR3 comprises 14 residues. The DNA of the CDR3 is TGTGCCAGCTCACCACCGCGGACCTACAATGAGCAGTTCTTC. Its translation: CASSPPRTYNEQFF.

The chain combines TRBV3-1 (or the pseudogene TRBV3-2) with TRBJ2-2; the D is unclear. Looked up from germline, CDR1 is LGHDT and CDR2 is YNNKEL (reference sequence). Between the trimmed V and J ends, which lost 5 bases and 0 bases, there was a span of 13 bases. CDR3 length equals 16 residues. Here the CDR3 DNA reads TGTGCCAGCAGCTCTAGGTGGCCCGCGAACACCGGGGAGCTGTTTTTT. As protein: CASSSRWPANTGELFF.

This clone has only one observation. The chain combines TRBV6-5 with TRBJ2-4; 9 bases map to TRBD2. This CDR3 is 15 amino acids long. Germline CDR1 reads MNHEY; CDR2 reads SVGAGI. With V trimmed by 6 bases and J by 6 bases, 9 bases remained unmatched. The chain's CDR3 is CASRDLSGRGNIQYF. In nucleotides, the CDR3 is TGTGCCAGCAGGGACCTTAGCGGGAGAGGAAACATTCAGTACTTC.

The chain is built from TRBV5-4 and TRBJ2-3; TRBD1 matches 8 bases. Germline CDR1 is SGHNT and CDR2 is YYREEE (reference sequence). The CDR3 covers 15 residues. V shed 0 bases, J shed 1 base, and the junction held 1 base outside the gene matches. CDR3: CASSLAGQGTDTQYF. The CDR3 nucleotides read TGTGCCAGCAGCTTGGCGGGACAGGGCACAGATACGCAGTATTTT.

This chain connects TRBV4-2 to TRBJ2-5, with TRBD2 matching 16 bases. This CDR3 spans 16 amino acids. CDR1 LGHNA and CDR2 YNFKEQ come from the germline V gene. The V gene end was trimmed by 6 bases and the J gene end by 3 bases; junction bases not matched to a gene: 4. CDR3 DNA: TGTGCCAGCAGTCGAGGGACTAGCGGGAGGGAAGAGACCCAGTACTTC. Translated, it gives CASSRGTSGREETQYF.

The V gene is TRBV5-1, the J gene TRBJ2-7, with TRBD2 identical over 7 bases. CDR1 and CDR2 from the germline V gene are SGHRS and YFSETQ. The CDR3 length is 14 residues. V gave up 4 bases and J gave up 3 bases; unmatched junction bases: 7. The CDR3 DNA is TGCGCCAGCAGCCCAAAGACTAGCTTCTACGAGCAGTACTTC. Protein sequence: CASSPKTSFYEQYF.

The J gene is TRBJ1-1, the V gene TRBV5-1; maybe TRBD1 (6 bases). CDR1 and CDR2 from the germline V gene are SGHRS and YFSETQ. The CDR3 is 15 amino acids. V dropped 2 bases and J dropped 0 bases, with 11 bases sitting between them. DNA for the CDR3: TGCGCCAGCAGCTTCGGGGGGCCCGTGAACACTGAAGCTTTCTTT. Translation gives CASSFGGPVNTEAFF.

This clone was found once. The chain uses TRBV19 and TRBJ2-1; 7 bases are a match to TRBD1. This CDR3 contains 15 residues. Per the germline V gene, CDR1 is LNHDA and CDR2 is SQIVND (reference sequence). Germline trimming cut 4 bases from V and 3 bases from J; bases unmatched to any gene: 6. CDR3 nucleotides: TGTGCCAGTAGTACTAACCGGGACAGCTACAATGAGCAGTTCTTC. This codes for CASSTNRDSYNEQFF.

The rearrangement uses TRBV27 and TRBJ1-6; TRBD1 matches 7 bases. The germline V gene encodes CDR1 MNHEY and CDR2 SMNVEV (reference sequence). This CDR3 region has 15 residues. J gave up 8 bases and V 0 bases, and 4 bases lay outside the gene matches. In DNA, the CDR3 is TGTGCCAGCAGTTTATCGTCAGGGGGGTATTCACCCCTCCACTTT. Its protein is CASSLSSGGYSPLHF.

V gene TRBV15 combines with J gene TRBJ1-1; D call uncertain. Trimming pared 1 base from V and 3 bases from J, leaving 12 bases between. The CDR3 loop spans 15 amino acids. Germline V CDR1 and CDR2: LNHNV, YYDKDF (reference sequence). The CDR3 is CATSRVAGVYTEAFF. The CDR3 region has the DNA TGTGCCACCAGCAGAGTGGCAGGCGTATACACTGAAGCTTTCTTT.

J is TRBJ1-1 and V is TRBV6-5; TRBD1 agrees at 9 bases. Per the germline V gene, CDR1 is MNHEY and CDR2 is SVGAGI. V dropped 7 bases and J dropped 4; count of bases not matched to a gene: 7. The CDR3 runs 14 residues. The CDR3 DNA is TGTGCCAGCAACTTACAGGGGGCAAGCACTGAAGCTTTCTTT. Translating gives CASNLQGASTEAFF.

The CDR3 is CATSRPRDIQYF. CDR3 in DNA: TGTGCCACCAGCAGACCTAGAGACATTCAGTACTTC. The J gene is TRBJ2-4, the V gene TRBV15; D not certain. Per germline, CDR1 LNHNV and CDR2 YYDKDF (reference sequence). The CDR3 length is 12 residues. V lost 2 bases and J lost 8, with 7 bases in between.

The chain is built from TRBV5-1 and TRBJ1-2; the match to TRBD1 covers 7 bases. Germline CDR1 reads SGHRS; CDR2 reads YFSETQ. J lost 5 bases, V lost 1 base, and 5 bases had no gene match. The CDR3 has 14 residues. The CDR3 sequence: CASSLTGENYGYTF. The DNA of the CDR3 is TGCGCCAGCAGCTTGACAGGGGAAAATTATGGCTACACCTTC. Full variable domain (missing parts from reference TRBV5-1 and TRBJ1-2): KAGVTQTPRYLIKTRGQQVTLSCSPISGHRSVSWYQQTPGQGLQFLFEYFSETQRNKGNFPGRFSGRQFSNSRSEMNVSTLELGDSALYLCASSLTGENYGYTFGSGTRLTVV.

The rearrangement links TRBV2 to TRBJ2-7, with a weak D call TRBD1 (6 bases). This CDR3 region has 12 residues. V was shortened by 11 bases and J by 3 bases, with 14 bases between the two germline ends. CDR1 and CDR2 (germline): SNHLY, FYNNEI. The CDR3 sequence: CAFGDNLYEQYF. The CDR3, as DNA: TGTGCCTTTGGGGACAACCTCTACGAGCAGTACTTC.